This T cell receptor (beta chain) came from a study of CD8 T cells in ankylosing spondylitis. Study results and caveats: Within ankylosing spondylitis blood, a TCR beta motif made up of seven or eight highly homologous variants appeared to be characteristic. The authors reported significant enrichment of disease-linked clones in matched ankylosing spondylitis synovial fluid.

With 1 base removed from V and 6 bases from J, the gap between germline ends came to 10 bases. This CDR3 has 14 residues. Germline assignment: CDR1 MNHEY and CDR2 SMNVEV (reference sequence). This clonotype was detected ten times or more. Its antigen remains unidentified. One entry per CDR3 protein, called by TCRdb with MiXCR from the 5' RACE reads. The sample has roughly 150,000 distinct CDR3 sequences, just under 7.5% seen once. The chain is built from TRBV27 and TRBJ2-1, with D possibly TRBD1 on 7 matching bases. Sequencing was done on a sample of blood, either unsorted or a sorted T cell fraction (not recorded which). The source is a female donor with ankylosing spondylitis or in good health (not recorded which). This CDR3 reads CASSLFQGGNEQFF. In nucleotides, the CDR3 is TGTGCCAGCAGTTTATTTCAGGGGGGCAATGAGCAGTTCTTC.